This TCR beta chain stems from a study of blood T cell repertoires in COVID-19. For the study at large: T cells, B-cell-depleted T cells, or PBMCs provided the cDNA or gDNA that served as material.

This CDR3 spans 11 amino acids. The V end was cut by 5 bases, the J end by 8 bases, with 9 bases between. Methods used by the authors: Reference gene primer amplification gave nucleated cell count estimates. Generated by immunoSEQ multiplex PCR, the TCRdb table keeps only in-frame clones and is missing some. That table gives V, J and clone size, and the DNA gave D and trimming. The repertoire holds around 470,000 clones, with about nine tenths as singletons. Ages ranged from about 18 to 100 years, with residence in approximately 23 US areas. This chain joins TRBV12-3 or TRBV12-4 and TRBJ1-2; D gene ambiguous. What was sequenced was PBMCs or T cells enriched from blood (not recorded which). The clonotype originates from a man aged 18 to 30 who had recovered from COVID-19. DNA for the CDR3: TGTGCCAGCAGTCCTGCGCAAGGCTACACCTTC. Translation: CASSPAQGYTF.